The clone carrying this T cell receptor (beta chain) is classed as medium-sized. Its antigen is not identified. The sorted Tregs were CD4+CD25+CD127-/low cells. V lost 0 bases and J 4 bases, leaving 15 bases between the germline ends. CDR3 length: 16 amino acids. TRBV12-4/TRBJ1-2 clonotypes were amplified with adaptor-ligated barcode primers. TCRdb recomputed calls from the multiplex PCR reads with MiXCR, one row per CDR3 protein. The repertoire includes a few thousand distinct CDR3 sequences, less than 20% of them detected once, and 25% to 30% sits in the top ten. Study-wide results and caveats: Tumor memory CD4+ T cell TCR gene usage was found to cluster with blood and lymph node memory CD4+ cells and with lymph node naive CD4+ cells. Greatest tumor Treg TCR overlap was with tumor naive CD4+ cells. Under 2.1% of tumor Treg sequences matched blood Tregs or memory cells.

The chain uses TRBV12-3 or TRBV12-4 and TRBJ1-2, with D hard to call. The sample was Tregs sorted from blood. This clonotype was sampled from a female donor with breast cancer. The CDR3 sequence: CASSLARRHSIYGYTF. The CDR3 bases are TGTGCCAGCAGTTTAGCGCGGCGGCATTCTATCTATGGCTACACCTTC.